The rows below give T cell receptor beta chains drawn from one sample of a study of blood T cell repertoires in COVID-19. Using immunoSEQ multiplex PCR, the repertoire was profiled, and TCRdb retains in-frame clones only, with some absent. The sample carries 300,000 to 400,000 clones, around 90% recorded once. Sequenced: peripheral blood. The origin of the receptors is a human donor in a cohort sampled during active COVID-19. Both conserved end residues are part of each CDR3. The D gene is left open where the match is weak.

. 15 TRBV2 CASSKDGGNNQPQHF
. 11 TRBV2 CASSLKWGGFF
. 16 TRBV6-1 CASSENYGEINYGYTF
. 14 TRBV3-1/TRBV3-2 CASSQGRPTYEQYF
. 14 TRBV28 CASGSSLKNNEQFF
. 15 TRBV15 CATSRGLSLIAGYTF
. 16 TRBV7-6 CASSLGRRSSYNEQFF
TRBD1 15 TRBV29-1 CSVKTGTGYNQPQHF
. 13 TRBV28 CASSLQGNTEAFF
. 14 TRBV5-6 CASSFKGRVQPQHF
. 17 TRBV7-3 CASSSHPRTVNTGELFF
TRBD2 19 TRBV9 CASSVDGRGGRPGTDTQYF
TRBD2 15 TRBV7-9 CASSLAPSGSGELFF
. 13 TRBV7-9 CASSFGARVEQYF
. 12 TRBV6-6 CASSPGLREQFF
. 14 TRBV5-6 CASSFVGSSYEQYF
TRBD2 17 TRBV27 CASSLTGLAASTDTQYF
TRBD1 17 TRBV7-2 CASSPGTGTGLNQPQHF
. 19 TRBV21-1 CASSKALWVVGGETDTQYF
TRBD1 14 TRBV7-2 CASSLDRGPYEQYF
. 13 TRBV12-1 CASSPGTDYGYTF
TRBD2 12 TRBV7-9 CASSPGTSWQYF
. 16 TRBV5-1 CASSLDFGRYYNEQFF
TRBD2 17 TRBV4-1 CASSQGSGLAPRNEQFF
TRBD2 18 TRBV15 CATSRGSGGAEGTDTQYF
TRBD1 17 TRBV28 CASSFFRQGVMSRGYTF
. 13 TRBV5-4 CASSETGVPEQFF
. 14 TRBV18 CASSPGQTRNTIYF
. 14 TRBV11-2 CASSLGGLGETQYF
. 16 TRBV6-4 CASSDRGPPNTGELFF
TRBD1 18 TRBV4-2 CASSQDWGQGPSKNIQYF
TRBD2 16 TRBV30 CACDSGGSSLKETQYF
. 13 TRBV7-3 CASSLGPNQPQHF
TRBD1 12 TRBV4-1 CASSPPQGAQHF
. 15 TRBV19 CASSIGRGMNTEAFF
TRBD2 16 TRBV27 CASSLTGGAPYNEQFF
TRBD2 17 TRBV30 CAWDRLFASGRQNEQYF
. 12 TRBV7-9 CASSLLTGELFF
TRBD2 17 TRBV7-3 CASSRGTSGSGTDTQYF
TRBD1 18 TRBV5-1 CASSFPGQGERSYNEQFF
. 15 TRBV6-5 CASSYQQGFTGELFF
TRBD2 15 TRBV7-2 CASSLSSGIYNEQFF
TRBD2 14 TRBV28 CASTLAGAAYEQYF
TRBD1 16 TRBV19 CASSKGQGVFVYGYTF
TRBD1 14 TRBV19 CASRDREAGNTIYF
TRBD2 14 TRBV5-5 CASSLPLAGETQYF
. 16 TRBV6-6 CASSYSSARESGELFF
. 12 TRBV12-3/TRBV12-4 CASSLRNSPLHF
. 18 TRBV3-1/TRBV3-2 CASSQMPSELTDTGELFF
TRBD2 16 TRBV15 CATSRDGGLLFDEQYF
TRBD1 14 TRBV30 CAWSRDRDNEKLFF
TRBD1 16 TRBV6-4 CASSVGTGGGTDTQYF
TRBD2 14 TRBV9 CASSPRLAPYEQYF
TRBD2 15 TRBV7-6 CASSRRWEGLDEQYF